This T cell receptor (beta chain) originates from a study of blood T cell repertoires in COVID-19. The V gene's germline CDR1 is SGHTA and CDR2 FQGNSA. V lost 5 bases to trimming and J lost 6 bases; unmatched junction nucleotides: 9. The CDR3 has 14 residues. The repertoire was sequenced with immunoSEQ multiplex PCR; TCRdb's copy has only in-frame clones and lacks some. This sample has some 150,000 clones, with roughly 82% found just once. Sample: peripheral blood. The receptor comes from a man between 65 and 85 years old with acute or convalescent COVID-19. The chain has TRBV7-2 and TRBJ2-7, with TRBD1 identical over 8 bases. In nucleotides, the CDR3 is TGTGCCAGCAGCCCGACTCGGACAGGGCTCGAGCAGTACTTC. Translation gives CASSPTRTGLEQYF.